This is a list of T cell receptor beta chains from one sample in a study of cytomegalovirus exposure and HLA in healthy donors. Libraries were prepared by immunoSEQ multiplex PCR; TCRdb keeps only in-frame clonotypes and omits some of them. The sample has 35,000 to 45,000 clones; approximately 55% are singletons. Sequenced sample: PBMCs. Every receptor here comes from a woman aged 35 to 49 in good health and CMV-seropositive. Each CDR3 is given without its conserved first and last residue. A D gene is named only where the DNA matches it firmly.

CDR3: ASSLRTGGNTIY; D: TRBD1; V: TRBV7-9
CDR3: ASSLRARDWETQY; D: -; V: TRBV7-3
CDR3: ASSGGQGSNEQY; D: TRBD1; V: TRBV18
CDR3: ASSEAPRDVYFMNTEAF; D: -; V: TRBV6-1
CDR3: ASRRGPQETQY; D: -; V: TRBV2
CDR3: ASRLDRDNQPQH; D: -; V: TRBV21-1
CDR3: ASSQDRSAGANVLT; D: -; V: TRBV2
CDR3: STHEAGGYT; D: -; V: TRBV29-1
CDR3: ASSDRRGGYT; D: -; V: TRBV25-1
CDR3: ASSGGAGEKLF; D: -; V: TRBV11-2
CDR3: ASSVGDTNTEAF; D: -; V: TRBV6-4
CDR3: ATSRAQGSYNEQF; D: TRBD1; V: TRBV15
CDR3: ASSWLRGDYGYT; D: -; V: TRBV6-5
CDR3: ATSRDPGYNQPQH; D: -; V: TRBV15
CDR3: ASKVAGAYEQY; D: TRBD2; V: TRBV6-5
CDR3: ASSFHGQGTEAF; D: TRBD1; V: TRBV7-8
CDR3: ASSEGTGGSSGNTIY; D: TRBD1; V: TRBV7-9
CDR3: ASSADTGEYYGYT; D: -; V: TRBV18
CDR3: ASSLGAGGAVYNEQF; D: TRBD1; V: TRBV5-1
CDR3: ASRYSNQPQH; D: -; V: TRBV7-2
CDR3: ASSSAGANEQF; D: -; V: TRBV5-5
CDR3: ATSRDFDRASEQY; D: TRBD1; V: TRBV15
CDR3: ASRRGQGSGQPQH; D: TRBD1; V: TRBV6-5
CDR3: ASSLGAANINEKLF; D: -; V: TRBV5-4
CDR3: ASSGGTVPPPGYT; D: TRBD1; V: TRBV2
CDR3: ASAEARQGQKLF; D: TRBD1; V: TRBV18
CDR3: ASSTGTPGGNGETQY; D: -; V: TRBV10-1
CDR3: ASSLGQNNSPLH; D: TRBD1; V: TRBV7-6
CDR3: ASSSDRVGTRGKLF; D: -; V: TRBV6-5
CDR3: ASSGTGMNSPLH; D: TRBD1; V: TRBV2
CDR3: ASSEALGQNSPLH; D: -; V: TRBV2